Described below is a single T cell receptor (beta chain) sequence and its context. This record comes from a study of blood T cell repertoires in COVID-19. Study in general: Researchers got acute and convalescent COVID-19 samples from the United States, Italy and Spain. The analysed material was cDNA or gDNA that came from T cells, B-cell-depleted T cells, or PBMCs.

Source study methods: The authors estimated nucleated cell counts from reference gene primer amplification. The protocol was immunoSEQ multiplex PCR, while the TCRdb copy is restricted to in-frame clones and leaves out a portion. V, J and clone size reflect that table, while D and trimming were determined from the DNA. Of 190,000 or so clones listed, 70% to 90% were seen once; the top ten hold more than 8%. This TCR was recovered from a woman older than 75 with acute or convalescent COVID-19. Material for sequencing was peripheral blood.

The CDR3 nucleotides are TGTGCCAGCAGCGTAAGTAGCGGAGCCTACAATGAGCAGTTCTTC. This gives the protein CASSVSSGAYNEQFF. The chain carries TRBV9 and TRBJ2-1, with D perhaps TRBD2 (6 bases). This CDR3 spans 15 amino acids. V shed 1 base and J shed 2 bases, with 10 bases lying between them. CDR1 is SGDLS and CDR2 is YYNGEE in the germline V gene.